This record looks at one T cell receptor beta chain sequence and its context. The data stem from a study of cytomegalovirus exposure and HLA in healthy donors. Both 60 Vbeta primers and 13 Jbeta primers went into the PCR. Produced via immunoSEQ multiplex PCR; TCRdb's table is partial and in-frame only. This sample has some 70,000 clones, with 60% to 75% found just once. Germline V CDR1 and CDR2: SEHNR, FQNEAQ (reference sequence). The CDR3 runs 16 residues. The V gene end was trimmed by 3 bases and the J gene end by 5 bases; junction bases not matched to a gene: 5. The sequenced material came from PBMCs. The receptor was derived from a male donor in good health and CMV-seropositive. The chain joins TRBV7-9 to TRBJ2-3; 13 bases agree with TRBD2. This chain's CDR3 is CASSFGTSGAKDTQYF. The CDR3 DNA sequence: TGTGCCAGCAGCTTTGGGACTAGCGGGGCGAAAGATACGCAGTATTTT.